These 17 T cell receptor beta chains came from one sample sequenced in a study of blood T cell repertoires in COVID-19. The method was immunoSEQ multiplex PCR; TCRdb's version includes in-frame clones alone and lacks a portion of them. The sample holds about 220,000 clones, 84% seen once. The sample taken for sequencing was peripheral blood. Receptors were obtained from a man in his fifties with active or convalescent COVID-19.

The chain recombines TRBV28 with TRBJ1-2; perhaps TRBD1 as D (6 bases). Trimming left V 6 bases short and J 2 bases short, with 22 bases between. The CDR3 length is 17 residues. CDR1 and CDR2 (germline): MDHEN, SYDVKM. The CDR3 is CASSVRTDPSNNYGYTF. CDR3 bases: TGTGCCAGCAGCGTCCGGACAGACCCGTCGAACAACTATGGCTACACCTTC.

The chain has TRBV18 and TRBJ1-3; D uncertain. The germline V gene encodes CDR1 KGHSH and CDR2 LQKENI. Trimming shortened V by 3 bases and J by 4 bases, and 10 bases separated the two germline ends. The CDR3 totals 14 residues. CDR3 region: CASSPRVRGNTIYF. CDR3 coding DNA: TGTGCCAGCTCACCGAGGGTGAGGGGAAACACCATATATTTT.

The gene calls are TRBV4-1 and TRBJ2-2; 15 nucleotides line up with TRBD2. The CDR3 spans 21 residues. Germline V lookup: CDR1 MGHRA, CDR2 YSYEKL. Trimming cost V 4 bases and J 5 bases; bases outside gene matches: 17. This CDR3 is CASSRLPGLAGGPGMTGELFF. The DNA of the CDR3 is TGCGCCAGCAGCCGCTTACCCGGACTAGCGGGGGGGCCAGGGATGACCGGGGAGCTGTTTTTT.

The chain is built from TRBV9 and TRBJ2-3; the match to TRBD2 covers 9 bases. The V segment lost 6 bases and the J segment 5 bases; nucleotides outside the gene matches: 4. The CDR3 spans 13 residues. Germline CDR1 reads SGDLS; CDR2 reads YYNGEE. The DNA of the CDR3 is TGTGCCAGCACTTTAGCGGGAGAAGATACGCAGTATTTT. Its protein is CASTLAGEDTQYF.

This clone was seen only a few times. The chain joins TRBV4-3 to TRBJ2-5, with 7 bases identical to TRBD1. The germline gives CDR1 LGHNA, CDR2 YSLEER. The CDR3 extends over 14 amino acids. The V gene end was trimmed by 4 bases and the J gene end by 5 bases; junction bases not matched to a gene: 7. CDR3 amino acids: CASSPNRGWETQYF. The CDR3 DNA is TGCGCCAGCAGCCCAAACAGGGGTTGGGAGACCCAGTACTTC.

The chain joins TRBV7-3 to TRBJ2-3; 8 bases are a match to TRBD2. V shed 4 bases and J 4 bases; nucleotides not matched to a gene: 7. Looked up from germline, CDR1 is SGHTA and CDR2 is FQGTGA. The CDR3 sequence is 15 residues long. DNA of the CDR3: TGTGCCAGCAGCTCCCGGCGGGAGGCTCCAGATACGCAGTATTTT. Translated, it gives CASSSRREAPDTQYF.

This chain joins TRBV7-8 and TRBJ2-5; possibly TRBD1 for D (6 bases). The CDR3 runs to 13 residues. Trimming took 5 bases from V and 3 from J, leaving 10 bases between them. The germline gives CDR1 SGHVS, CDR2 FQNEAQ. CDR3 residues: CASSTRQEETQYF. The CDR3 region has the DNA TGTGCCAGCAGCACCCGACAGGAAGAGACCCAGTACTTC.

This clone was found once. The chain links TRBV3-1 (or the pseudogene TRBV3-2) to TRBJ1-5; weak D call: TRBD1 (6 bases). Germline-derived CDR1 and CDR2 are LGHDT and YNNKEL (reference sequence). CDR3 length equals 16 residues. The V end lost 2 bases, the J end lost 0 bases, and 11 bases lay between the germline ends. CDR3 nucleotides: TGTGCCAGCAGCCAACAGGGGAAAGGTAGCAATCAGCCCCAGCATTTT. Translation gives CASSQQGKGSNQPQHF.

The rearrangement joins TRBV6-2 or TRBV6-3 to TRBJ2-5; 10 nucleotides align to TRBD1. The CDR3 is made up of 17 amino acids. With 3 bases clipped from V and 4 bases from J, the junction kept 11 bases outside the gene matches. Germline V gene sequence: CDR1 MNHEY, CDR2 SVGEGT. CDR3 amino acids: CASSYRGPGQGRETQYF. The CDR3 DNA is TGTGCCAGCAGTTATAGGGGCCCGGGACAGGGGAGAGAGACCCAGTACTTC.

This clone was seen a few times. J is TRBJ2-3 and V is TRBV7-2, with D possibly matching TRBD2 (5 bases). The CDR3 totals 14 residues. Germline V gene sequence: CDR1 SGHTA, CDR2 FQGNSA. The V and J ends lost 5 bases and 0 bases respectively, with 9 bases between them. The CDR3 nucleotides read TGTGCCAGCAGCCTGGACTGGAGCACAGATACGCAGTATTTT. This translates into CASSLDWSTDTQYF.

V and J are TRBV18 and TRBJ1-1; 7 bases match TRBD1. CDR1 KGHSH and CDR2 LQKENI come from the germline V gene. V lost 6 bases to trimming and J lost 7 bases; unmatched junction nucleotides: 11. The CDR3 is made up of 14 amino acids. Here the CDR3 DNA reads TGTGCCAGCTCGGAGACAGGGCAAGATATTGAAGCTTTCTTT. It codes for CASSETGQDIEAFF.

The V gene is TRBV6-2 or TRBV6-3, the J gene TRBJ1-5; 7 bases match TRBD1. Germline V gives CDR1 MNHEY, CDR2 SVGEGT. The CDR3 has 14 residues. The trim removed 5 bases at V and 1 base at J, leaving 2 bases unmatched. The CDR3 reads CASSKTGSNQPQHF. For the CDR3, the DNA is TGTGCCAGCAGTAAGACAGGGAGCAATCAGCCCCAGCATTTT.

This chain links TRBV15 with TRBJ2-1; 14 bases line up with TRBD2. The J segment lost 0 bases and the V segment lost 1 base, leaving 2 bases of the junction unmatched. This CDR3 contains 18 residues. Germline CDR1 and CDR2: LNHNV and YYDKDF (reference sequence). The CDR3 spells CATSRATSGRVSYNEQFF. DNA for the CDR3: TGTGCCACCAGCAGAGCGACTAGCGGGAGGGTCTCCTACAATGAGCAGTTCTTC.

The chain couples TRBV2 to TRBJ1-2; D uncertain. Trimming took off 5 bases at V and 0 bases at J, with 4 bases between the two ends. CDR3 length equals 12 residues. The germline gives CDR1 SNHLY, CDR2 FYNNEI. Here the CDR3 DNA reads TGTGCCAGCAGTTCAACTAACTATGGCTACACCTTC. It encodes CASSSTNYGYTF. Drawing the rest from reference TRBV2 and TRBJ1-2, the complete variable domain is EPEVTQTPSHQVTQMGQEVILRCVPISNHLYFYWYRQILGQKVEFLVSFYNNEISEKSEIFDDQFSVERPDGSNFTLKIRSTKLEDSAMYFCASSSTNYGYTFGSGTRLTVV.

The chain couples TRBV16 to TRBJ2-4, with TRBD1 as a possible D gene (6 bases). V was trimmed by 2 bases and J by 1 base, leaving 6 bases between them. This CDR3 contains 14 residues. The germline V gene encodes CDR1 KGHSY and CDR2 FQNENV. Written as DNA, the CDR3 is TGTGCCAGCAGCCAACAGGGGGCCAAAAACATTCAGTACTTC. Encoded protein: CASSQQGAKNIQYF.

Written as DNA, the CDR3 is TGTGCCAGCAGTCTTACTAGCGGGAGGGCGGGAGAGCAGTACTTC. Translation gives CASSLTSGRAGEQYF. The V call is TRBV28, the J call TRBJ2-7, with 13 positions matching TRBD2. The V gene's germline CDR1 is MDHEN and CDR2 SYDVKM. Germline trimming cut 5 bases from V and 7 bases from J; bases unmatched to any gene: 8. The CDR3 loop spans 15 amino acids. Together with reference TRBV28 and TRBJ2-7, the CDR3 gives the full variable domain: DVKVTQSSRYLVKRTGEKVFLECVQDMDHENMFWYRQDPGLGLRLIYFSYDVKMKEKGDIPEGYSVSREKKERFSLILESASTNQTSMYLCASSLTSGRAGEQYFGPGTRLTVT.

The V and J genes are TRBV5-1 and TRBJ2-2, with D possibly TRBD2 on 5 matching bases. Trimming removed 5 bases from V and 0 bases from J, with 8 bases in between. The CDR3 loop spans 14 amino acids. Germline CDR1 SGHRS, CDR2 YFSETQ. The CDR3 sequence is CASRQRANTGELFF. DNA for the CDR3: TGCGCCAGCAGGCAGAGGGCGAACACCGGGGAGCTGTTTTTT.